This TCR beta chain was captured in a study of blood T cell repertoires in COVID-19. Germline CDR1 MNHEY, CDR2 SMNVEV (reference sequence). V was pared by 3 bases and J by 4 bases, with 9 bases between. The CDR3 runs to 13 residues. The table came from immunoSEQ multiplex PCR; TCRdb's copy has only in-frame clones and leaves some out. The sample consists of 310,000 or so clones, approximately 86% of them appearing once. The sequenced material came from peripheral blood. The receptor's source is a woman younger than 45 who had recovered from COVID-19. J is TRBJ1-1 and V is TRBV27; D perhaps matches TRBD1 (5 bases). DNA for the CDR3: TGTGCCAGCAGTTTTGCGGGGGGCACTGAAGCTTTCTTT. This translates into CASSFAGGTEAFF.